The table lists the clone carrying this TCR beta chain with a few counts. Its matching antigen is unknown. The CDR3 has 14 residues. Germline V gene lookup returns CDR1 SEHNR and CDR2 FQNEAQ (reference sequence). J lost 7 bases, V lost 5 bases, and 9 bases had no gene match. The data were obtained in a study of identical twins. Study-wide results and caveats: Within cord blood, abundant beta clonotypes carried fewer insertions, but memory repertoires showed no such trend.

TCRdb recomputed calls from the 5' RACE reads with MiXCR, one row per CDR3 protein. The table lists about 720,000 distinct CDR3 sequences, over 8.5% of them singletons, with about 0.98% in the top ten. Separately, the same data were catalogued under a study of yellow fever vaccine responses in identical twins.

The receptor comes from a woman aged 18-29 years in good health. The sequenced material came from PBMCs. V is TRBV7-9 and J is TRBJ1-2, with 8 positions matching TRBD1. CDR3 sequence (DNA): TGTGCCAGCAGCCCTCAGGGGGCGCCGTCTGGCTACACCTTC. It yields the protein CASSPQGAPSGYTF.